This T cell receptor (beta chain) was found in a study of sequential checkpoint blockade in melanoma. Whole-study context: Arm A got nivolumab then ipilimumab; arm B the reverse, 1:1. Maintenance nivolumab came after either treatment sequence.

Documented treatment: randomized to nivolumab then ipilimumab (arm A) or the reverse (arm B). Clones were read by immunoSEQ multiplex PCR, and TCRdb kept only the in-frame ones, dropping some. Here the sample spans more than 25,000 clones, roughly 80% being singletons. CDR3 length equals 14 residues. Germline values: CDR1 MNHEY, CDR2 SMNVEV (reference sequence). Trimming cost V 6 bases and J 5 bases, with 17 bases left between them. The chain carries TRBV27 and TRBJ2-7; D perhaps matches TRBD1 (6 bases). The sequence was collected from a human donor with melanoma. The sample was CD8+ T cells sorted from blood (inferred from file names), taken from a patient given nivolumab and ipilimumab in sequence. The CDR3 coding sequence is TGTGCCAGCAGCCGCGTACAGGGAGTAGACGAGCAGTACTTC. This encodes CASSRVQGVDEQYF.